This is a list of T cell receptor beta chains from one sample in a study of T cell responses to AZD1222 COVID-19 vaccine. Assay: immunoSEQ multiplex PCR; the TCRdb copy retains only in-frame clones and omits some. The sample lists about 180,000 clones; about 91% were seen once. Sequenced here: peripheral blood, sampled on day 0 of AZD1222 vaccination. The receptors shown here come from an adult in good health. Both conserved end residues are part of each CDR3. The order of the fields is CDR3 DNA, CDR3 protein, V gene, clone size, J gene, D gene. A D gene is named only where the DNA matches it firmly. The listing skips clone size in some rows; elsewhere it reads once, few, many or a size class.

DNA: TGTGCCAGCAGTTTCCTGACAGGGACGACATCCTATAATTCACCCCTCCACTTT
CDR3: CASSFLTGTTSYNSPLHF
V: TRBV27
size: -
J: TRBJ1-6
D: TRBD1

DNA: TGTGCCAGCACCCGGGCGGGGAACACTGAAGCTTTCTTT
CDR3: CASTRAGNTEAFF
V: TRBV12-3/TRBV12-4
size: -
J: TRBJ1-1
D: -

DNA: TGTGCCAGCAGTTTAGGGTCTAACTATGGCTACACCTTC
CDR3: CASSLGSNYGYTF
V: TRBV27
size: -
J: TRBJ1-2
D: -

DNA: TGTGCCAGCAGTTCCGGGCCGGAGGAAAAACTGTTTTTT
CDR3: CASSSGPEEKLFF
V: TRBV9
size: -
J: TRBJ1-4
D: -

DNA: TGTGCCAGCAGTGAAGCAGGGCTCGGCTATGGCTACACCTTC
CDR3: CASSEAGLGYGYTF
V: TRBV25-1
size: -
J: TRBJ1-2
D: -

DNA: TGTGCCAGCAGCGCAAGTCTATACCGCAGACGGGAAGACTATGGCTACACCTTC
CDR3: CASSASLYRRREDYGYTF
V: TRBV9
size: -
J: TRBJ1-2
D: -

DNA: TGTGCCAGCTCACCAAAGGGGAACTTCGGAGAAAAACTGTTTTTT
CDR3: CASSPKGNFGEKLFF
V: TRBV18
size: -
J: TRBJ1-4
D: -

DNA: TGTGCCAGCAGTTACGAGGGACGGCCTACAATGCAGCAGTTCTTC
CDR3: CASSYEGRPTMQQFF
V: TRBV6-2/TRBV6-3
size: once
J: TRBJ2-1
D: -

DNA: TGCGCCAGCAGCCAAGATCAAGAGGAGACCCAGTACTTC
CDR3: CASSQDQEETQYF
V: TRBV4-1
size: -
J: TRBJ2-5
D: -

DNA: TGTGCCAGCAGTTACGCCAAAATCGAAGGCACTGAAGCTTTCTTT
CDR3: CASSYAKIEGTEAFF
V: TRBV6-5
size: -
J: TRBJ1-1
D: -

DNA: TGTGCCATCAGTGAAAATATACTGACAGAGAACACTGAAGCTTTCTTT
CDR3: CAISENILTENTEAFF
V: TRBV10-3
size: -
J: TRBJ1-1
D: -

DNA: TGTGCCTGGAGTGTTTGGGACAGGCCGAACACTGAAGCTTTCTTT
CDR3: CAWSVWDRPNTEAFF
V: TRBV30
size: -
J: TRBJ1-1
D: TRBD1

DNA: TGTGCCAGCAGCCAAACGCTCCGTCACTCCACTGAAGCTTTCTTT
CDR3: CASSQTLRHSTEAFF
V: TRBV7-6
size: -
J: TRBJ1-1
D: -

DNA: TGTGCCAGCAGCTTGGGACAGAACTCCTACGAGCAGTACTTC
CDR3: CASSLGQNSYEQYF
V: TRBV5-4
size: -
J: TRBJ2-7
D: -

DNA: TGCAGTGCTTTCGACAGCTACGAGCAGTACTTC
CDR3: CSAFDSYEQYF
V: TRBV20-1
size: -
J: TRBJ2-7
D: -